This T cell receptor beta chain was obtained from a study of T cells in Graves' hyperthyroidism and ophthalmopathy. Turning to the study itself: At initial diagnosis, before any treatment had begun, peripheral blood was obtained.

In germline, CDR1 is MNHEY, CDR2 SMNVEV (reference sequence). Between the trimmed V and J ends, which lost 4 bases and 3 bases, there was a span of 16 bases. The CDR3 consists of 15 residues. Diagnoses were established using clinical symptoms, serum thyroxine and TRAb, thyroid ultrasound and orbital computed tomography. As concerns this clonotype: Antigen: not known.

Study results and limitations: Researchers found most expanded thyroid clonotypes above 0.001 in blood as well. Ophthalmopathy and stable hyperthyroidism were told apart by a 13 V-J model.

The investigators amplified TCR beta CDR3 regions from RNA transcripts. HTBI primers were used for first-round RT-PCR of the TCR CDR3. Via MiXCR, TCRdb re-called the multiplex PCR reads, giving one row per CDR3 protein. The sample carries about 520,000 distinct CDR3 sequences, 20% to 25% recorded once. The rearrangement joins TRBV27 to TRBJ2-7; D call uncertain. This TCR derives from a man younger than 35 with Graves' hyperthyroidism. The sequenced sample was blood. CDR3 nucleotides: TGTGCCAGCAGTTCCTCCCCCTTCCTTTTCTACGAGCAGTACTTC. It encodes CASSSSPFLFYEQYF.